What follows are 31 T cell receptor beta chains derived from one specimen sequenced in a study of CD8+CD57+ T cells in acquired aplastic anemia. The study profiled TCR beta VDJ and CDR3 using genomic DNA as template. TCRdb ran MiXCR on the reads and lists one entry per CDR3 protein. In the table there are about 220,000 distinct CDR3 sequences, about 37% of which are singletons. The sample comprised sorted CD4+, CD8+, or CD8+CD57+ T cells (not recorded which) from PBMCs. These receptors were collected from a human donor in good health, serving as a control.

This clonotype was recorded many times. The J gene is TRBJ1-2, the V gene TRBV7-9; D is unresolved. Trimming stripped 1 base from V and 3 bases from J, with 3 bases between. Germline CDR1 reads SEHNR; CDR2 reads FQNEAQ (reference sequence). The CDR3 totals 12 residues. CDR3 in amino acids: CASSLGHYGYTF. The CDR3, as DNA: TGTGCCAGCAGCTTAGGGCACTATGGCTACACCTTC.

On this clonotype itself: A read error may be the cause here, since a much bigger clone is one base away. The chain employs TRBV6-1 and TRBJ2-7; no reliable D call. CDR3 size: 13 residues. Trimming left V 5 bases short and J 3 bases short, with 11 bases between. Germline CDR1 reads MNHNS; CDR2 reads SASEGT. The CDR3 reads CASSLRAVYEQYF. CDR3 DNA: TGTGCCAGCAGTCTTAGGGCGGTCTACGAGCAGTACTTC.

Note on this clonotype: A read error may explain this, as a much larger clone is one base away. The CDR3 spells CASSLGDGVEQYF. CDR3 nucleotide sequence: TGTGCCAGCAGCTTAGGAGACGGGGTCGAGCAGTACTTC. J is TRBJ2-7 and V is TRBV7-9, with D perhaps matching TRBD2 (5 bases). The CDR3 contains 13 residues. Germline CDR1 is SEHNR and CDR2 is FQNEAQ (reference sequence). V gave up 1 base and J gave up 6 bases, with 10 bases separating them.

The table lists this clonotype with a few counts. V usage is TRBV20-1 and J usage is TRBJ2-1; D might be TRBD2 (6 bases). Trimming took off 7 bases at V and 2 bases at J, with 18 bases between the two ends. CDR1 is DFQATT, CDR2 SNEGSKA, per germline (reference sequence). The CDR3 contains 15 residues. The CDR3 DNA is TGCAGTGATCCAAGCCGGGGGTCAGCCTACAATGAGCAGTTCTTC. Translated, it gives CSDPSRGSAYNEQFF.

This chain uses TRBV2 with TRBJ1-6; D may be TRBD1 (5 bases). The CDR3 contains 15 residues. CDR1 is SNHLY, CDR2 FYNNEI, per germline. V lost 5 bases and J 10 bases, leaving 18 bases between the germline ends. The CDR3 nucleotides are TGTGCCAGCAGTTTTAGTTTAGGGGTGGGATCACCCCTCCACTTT. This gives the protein CASSFSLGVGSPLHF.

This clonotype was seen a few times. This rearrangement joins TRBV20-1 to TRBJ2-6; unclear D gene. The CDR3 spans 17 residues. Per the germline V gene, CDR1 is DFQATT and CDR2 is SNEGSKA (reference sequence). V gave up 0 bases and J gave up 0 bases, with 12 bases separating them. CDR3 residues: CSARDAGDPSGANVLTF. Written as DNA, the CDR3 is TGCAGTGCTAGAGATGCAGGCGACCCCTCTGGGGCCAACGTCCTGACTTTC.

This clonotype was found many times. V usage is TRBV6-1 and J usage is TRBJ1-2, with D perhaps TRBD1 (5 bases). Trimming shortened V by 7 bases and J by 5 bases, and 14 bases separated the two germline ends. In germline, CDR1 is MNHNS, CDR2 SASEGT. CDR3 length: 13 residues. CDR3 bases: TGTGCCAGCAAATCGGAGGGGCCTTATGGCTACACCTTC. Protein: CASKSEGPYGYTF.

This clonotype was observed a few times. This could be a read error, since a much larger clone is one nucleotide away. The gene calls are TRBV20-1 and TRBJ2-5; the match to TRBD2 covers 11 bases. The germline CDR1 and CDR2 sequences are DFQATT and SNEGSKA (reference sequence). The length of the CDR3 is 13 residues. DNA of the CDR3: TGCAGCTTAGCGGGGGGGCCGACGCAGACCCAGTGCTTC. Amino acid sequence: CSLAGGPTQTQCF.

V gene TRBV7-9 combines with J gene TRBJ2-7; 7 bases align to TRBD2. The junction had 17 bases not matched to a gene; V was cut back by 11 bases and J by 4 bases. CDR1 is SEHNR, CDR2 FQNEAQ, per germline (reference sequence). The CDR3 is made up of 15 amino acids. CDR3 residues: CAHLDRDYGLYEQYF. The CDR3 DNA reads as TGTGCCCACCTCGACCGGGACTATGGGCTATACGAGCAGTACTTC.

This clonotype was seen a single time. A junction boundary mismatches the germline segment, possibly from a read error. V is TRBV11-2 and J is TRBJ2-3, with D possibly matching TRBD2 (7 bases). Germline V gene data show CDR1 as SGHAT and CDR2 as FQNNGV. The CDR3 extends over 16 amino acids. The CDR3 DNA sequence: TGTGCCAGCAGCCCCCGAGGGGGGGGGCTTGTCAATACGCGGTATTTT. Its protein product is CASSPRGGGLVNTRYF.

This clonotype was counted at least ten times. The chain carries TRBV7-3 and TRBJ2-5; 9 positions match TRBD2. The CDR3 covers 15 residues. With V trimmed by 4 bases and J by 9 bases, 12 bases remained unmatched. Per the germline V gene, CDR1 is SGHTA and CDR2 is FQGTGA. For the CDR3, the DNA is TGTGCCAGCAGCTCCCCTAGCGGGGTGCCGTGGGCCCAGTACTTC. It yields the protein CASSSPSGVPWAQYF.

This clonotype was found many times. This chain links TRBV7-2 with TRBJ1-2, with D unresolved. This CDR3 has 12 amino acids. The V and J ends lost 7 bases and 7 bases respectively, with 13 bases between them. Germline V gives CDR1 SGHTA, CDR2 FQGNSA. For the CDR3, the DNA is TGTGCCAGCACCCAGACAAGGCTTGGCTACACCTTC. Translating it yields CASTQTRLGYTF.

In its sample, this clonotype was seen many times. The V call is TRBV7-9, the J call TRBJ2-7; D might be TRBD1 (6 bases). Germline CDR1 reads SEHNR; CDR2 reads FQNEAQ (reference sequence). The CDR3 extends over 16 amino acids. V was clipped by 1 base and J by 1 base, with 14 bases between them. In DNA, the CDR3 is TGTGCCAGCAGCTTAGGCCAGGGGCTTTATTCCTACGAGCAGTACTTC. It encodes CASSLGQGLYSYEQYF.

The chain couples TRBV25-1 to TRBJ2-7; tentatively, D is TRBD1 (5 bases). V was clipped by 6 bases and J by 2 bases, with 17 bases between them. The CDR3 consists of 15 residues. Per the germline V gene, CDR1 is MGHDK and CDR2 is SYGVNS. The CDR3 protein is CASSSGPGHTYEQYF. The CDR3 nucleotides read TGTGCCAGCAGCTCTGGCCCAGGACACACCTACGAGCAGTACTTC.

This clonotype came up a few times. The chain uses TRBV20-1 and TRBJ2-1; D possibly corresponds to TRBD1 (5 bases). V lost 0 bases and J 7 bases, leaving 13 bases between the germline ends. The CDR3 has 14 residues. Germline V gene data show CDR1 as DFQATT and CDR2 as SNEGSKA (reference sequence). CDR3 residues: CSARDLRGSNEQFF. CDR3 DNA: TGCAGTGCTAGAGACCTTAGGGGTTCAAATGAGCAGTTCTTC.

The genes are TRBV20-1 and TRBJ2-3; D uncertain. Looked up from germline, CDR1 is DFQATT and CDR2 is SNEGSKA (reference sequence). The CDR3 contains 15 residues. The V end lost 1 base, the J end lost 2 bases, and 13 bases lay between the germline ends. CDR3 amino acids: CSARARFLNTDTQYF. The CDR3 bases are TGCAGTGCTAGAGCCCGATTTCTAAACACAGATACGCAGTATTTT.

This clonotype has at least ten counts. The CDR3 sequence is CASPTRNQPQHF. CDR3 sequence (DNA): TGTGCCAGCCCCACTCGTAATCAGCCCCAGCATTTT. The rearrangement links TRBV7-3 to TRBJ1-5; the D is unclear. Germline CDR1 SGHTA, CDR2 FQGTGA. The V end lost 8 bases, the J end lost 4 bases, and 9 bases lay between the germline ends. The CDR3 has 12 amino acids.

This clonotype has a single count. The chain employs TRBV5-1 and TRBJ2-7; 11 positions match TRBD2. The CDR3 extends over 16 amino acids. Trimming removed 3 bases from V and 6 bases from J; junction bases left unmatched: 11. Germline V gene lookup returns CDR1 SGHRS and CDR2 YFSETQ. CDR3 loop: CASSSKVAGGPSEQYF. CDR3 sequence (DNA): TGCGCCAGCAGCTCGAAGGTAGCGGGAGGGCCAAGCGAGCAGTACTTC.

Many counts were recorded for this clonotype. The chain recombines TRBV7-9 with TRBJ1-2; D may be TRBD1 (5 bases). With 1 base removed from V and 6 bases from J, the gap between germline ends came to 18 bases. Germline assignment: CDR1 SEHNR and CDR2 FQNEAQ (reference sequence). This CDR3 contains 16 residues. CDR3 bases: TGTGCCAGCAGCTTAGTGAGTCGTAAAACGGGGCATGGCTACACCTTC. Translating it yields CASSLVSRKTGHGYTF.

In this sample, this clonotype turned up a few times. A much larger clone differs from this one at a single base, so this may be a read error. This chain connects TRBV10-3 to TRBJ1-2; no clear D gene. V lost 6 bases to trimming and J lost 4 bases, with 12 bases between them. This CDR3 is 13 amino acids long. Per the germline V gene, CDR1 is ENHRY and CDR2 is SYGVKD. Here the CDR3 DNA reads TGTGCCATCAGGGGGAGCAGCGGCTATGGCTACACCTTC. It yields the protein CAIRGSSGYGYTF.

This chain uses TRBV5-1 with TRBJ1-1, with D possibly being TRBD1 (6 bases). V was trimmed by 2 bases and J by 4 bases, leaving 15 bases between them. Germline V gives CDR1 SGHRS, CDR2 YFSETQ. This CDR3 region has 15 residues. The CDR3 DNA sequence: TGCGCCAGCAGCTTAGAACAGGGATTCTTCACTGAAGCTTTCTTT. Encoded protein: CASSLEQGFFTEAFF.

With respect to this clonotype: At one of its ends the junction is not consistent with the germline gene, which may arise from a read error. The CDR3 region is CASSFGPSGNEQFF. CDR3 DNA: TGTGCCAGCTCATTCGGCCCGTCCGGCAATGAGCAGTTCTTC. The V call is TRBV10-1, the J call TRBJ2-1; D is unresolved. The germline CDR1 and CDR2 sequences are WNHNN and SYGVQD (reference sequence). The CDR3 spans 14 residues.

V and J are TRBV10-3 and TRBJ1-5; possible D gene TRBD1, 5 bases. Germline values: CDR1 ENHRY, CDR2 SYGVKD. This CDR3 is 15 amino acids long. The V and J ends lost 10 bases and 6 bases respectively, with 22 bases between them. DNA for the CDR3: TGTGCCACCGGGGGGTTCTCAGGGAAGGGTCAGCCCCAGCATTTT. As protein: CATGGFSGKGQPQHF.

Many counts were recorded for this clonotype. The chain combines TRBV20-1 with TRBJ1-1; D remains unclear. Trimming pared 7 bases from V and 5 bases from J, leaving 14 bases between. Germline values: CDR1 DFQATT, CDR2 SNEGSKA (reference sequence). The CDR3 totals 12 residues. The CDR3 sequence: CSVQGLWTEAFF. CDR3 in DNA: TGCAGTGTCCAAGGACTGTGGACTGAAGCTTTCTTT.

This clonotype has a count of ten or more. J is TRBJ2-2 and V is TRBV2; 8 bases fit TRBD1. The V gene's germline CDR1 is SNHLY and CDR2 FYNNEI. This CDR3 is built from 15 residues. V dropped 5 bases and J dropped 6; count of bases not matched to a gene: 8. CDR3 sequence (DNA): TGTGCCAGCAGTCCGACAGGGGTTATTCCCGGGGAGCTGTTTTTT. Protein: CASSPTGVIPGELFF.

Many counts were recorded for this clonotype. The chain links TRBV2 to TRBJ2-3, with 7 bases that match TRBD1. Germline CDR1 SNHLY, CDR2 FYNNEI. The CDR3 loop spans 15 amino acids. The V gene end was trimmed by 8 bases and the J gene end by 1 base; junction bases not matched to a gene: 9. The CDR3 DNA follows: TGTGCCAGCCGGGACAGCCTGTCTGGCACAGATACGCAGTATTTT. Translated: CASRDSLSGTDTQYF. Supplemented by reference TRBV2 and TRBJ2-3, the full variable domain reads EPEVTQTPSHQVTQMGQEVILRCVPISNHLYFYWYRQILGQKVEFLVSFYNNEISEKSEIFDDQFSVERPDGSNFTLKIRSTKLEDSAMYFCASRDSLSGTDTQYFGPGTRLTVL.

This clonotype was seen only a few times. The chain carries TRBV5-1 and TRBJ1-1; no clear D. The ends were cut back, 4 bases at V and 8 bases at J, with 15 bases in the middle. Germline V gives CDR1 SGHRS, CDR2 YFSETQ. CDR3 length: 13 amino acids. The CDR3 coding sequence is TGCGCCAGCAGCCGCGGGTTGTCGGAAGAAGCTTTCTTT. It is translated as CASSRGLSEEAFF.

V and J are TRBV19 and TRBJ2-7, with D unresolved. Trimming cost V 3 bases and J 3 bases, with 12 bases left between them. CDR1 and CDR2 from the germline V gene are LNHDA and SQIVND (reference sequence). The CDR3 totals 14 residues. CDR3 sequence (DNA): TGTGCCAGTAGTATTGATAGCCTACACTACGAGCAGTACTTC. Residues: CASSIDSLHYEQYF.

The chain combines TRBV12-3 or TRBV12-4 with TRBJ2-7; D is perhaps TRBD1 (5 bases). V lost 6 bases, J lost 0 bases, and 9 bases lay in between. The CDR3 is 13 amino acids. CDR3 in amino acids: CASSHRFSYEQYF. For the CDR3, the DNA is TGTGCCAGCAGCCACAGGTTCTCCTACGAGCAGTACTTC.

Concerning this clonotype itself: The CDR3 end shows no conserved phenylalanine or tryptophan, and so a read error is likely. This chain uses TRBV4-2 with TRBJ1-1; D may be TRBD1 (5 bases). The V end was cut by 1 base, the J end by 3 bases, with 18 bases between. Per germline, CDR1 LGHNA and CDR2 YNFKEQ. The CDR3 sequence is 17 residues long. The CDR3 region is CASSQGQNPTSYTEAFL. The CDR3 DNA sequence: TGTGCCAGCAGCCAAGGACAGAACCCTACTTCGTACACTGAAGCTTTCCTT.

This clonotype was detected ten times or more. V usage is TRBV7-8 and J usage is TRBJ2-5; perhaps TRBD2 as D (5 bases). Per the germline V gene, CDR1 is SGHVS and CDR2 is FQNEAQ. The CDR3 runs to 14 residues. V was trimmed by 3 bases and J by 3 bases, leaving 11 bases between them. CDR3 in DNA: TGTGCCAGCAGCTTCAATAGCGTTGAAGAGACCCAGTACTTC. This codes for CASSFNSVEETQYF.